This is a list of T cell receptor beta chains from one sample in a study of blood T cells in healthy people across ages. Each CDR3 protein gets one entry after TCRdb re-called the 5' RACE reads with MiXCR. This table holds about 1.7 million distinct CDR3 sequences, roughly 27% found once. The sequenced sample was blood. The receptor source for this set is a woman in her 30s in good health. CDR3s include the opening cysteine and the closing phenylalanine or tryptophan. D genes are given only for firm matches. Rows may omit the clone size; those that give it use once, few, many or a size class.

TRBJ1-2,TRBV3-1,TRBD1,NA,CASSDHDRVQSGYAF,TGTGCCAGCAGCGACCATGACAGGGTTCAGAGCGGCTACGCCTTC
TRBJ2-5,TRBV5-1,NA,NA,CASSLQGIYQETQYF,TGTGCCAGCAGCTTGCAGGGGATATACCAAGAGACCCAGTACTTC
TRBJ2-7,TRBV7-2,NA,many,CASSLQGPFYEQYF,TGTGCCAGCAGCTTACAAGGACCGTTTTACGAGCAGTACTTC
TRBJ1-2,TRBV11-1,TRBD1,NA,CASRETGGFGYTF,TGTGCCAGCAGGGAGACAGGGGGCTTTGGCTACACCTTC
TRBJ2-7,TRBV6-5,NA,few,CASSFSAYERYF,TGTGCCAGCAGTTTCTCAGCGTACGAGCGGTACTTC
TRBJ2-1,TRBV19,NA,few,CASSIDRSSYNEQFF,TGTGCCAGTAGTATAGATCGGAGTTCCTACAATGAGCAGTTCTTC
TRBJ2-1,TRBV10-2,TRBD1,NA,CASSERGQGDYSGQFF,TGCGCCAGCAGTGAGCGCGGACAGGGGGATTATAGTGGGCAGTTCTTC
TRBJ1-1,TRBV5-1,NA,NA,CASSLEAAVEKTEAFF,TGCGCCAGCAGCTTGGAGGCGGCTGTGGAGAAAACTGAAGCTTTCTTT
TRBJ2-7,TRBV7-9,TRBD2,few,CASVAGVSYEQYF,TGTGCCAGCGTAGCGGGGGTTTCCTACGAGCAGTACTTC
TRBJ2-7,TRBV29-1,TRBD2,NA,CSVGVTSGTYEQYF,TGCAGCGTTGGGGTGACTAGCGGTACCTACGAGCAGTACTTC
TRBJ2-2,TRBV28,NA,few,CASSLAGRGGGELFF,TGTGCCAGCAGTTTAGCCGGCAGGGGCGGCGGGGAGCTGTTTTTT
TRBJ2-7,TRBV5-5,TRBD2,NA,CASSSVATSGAYEQYF,TGTGCCAGCAGCTCGGTGGCGACTAGCGGGGCCTACGAGCAGTACTTC
TRBJ2-3,TRBV12-3/TRBV12-4,NA,NA,CASSLFRETDTQYF,TGTGCCAGCAGTTTATTCAGGGAAACAGATACGCAGTATTTT
TRBJ2-2,TRBV19,TRBD2,few,CASSPLAGVPGELFF,TGTGCCAGTAGTCCGTTAGCGGGAGTTCCCGGGGAGCTGTTTTTT
TRBJ1-1,TRBV12-3/TRBV12-4,NA,few,CASSNGGREAFF,TGTGCCAGCAGCAACGGGGGACGGGAGGCTTTCTTT
TRBJ2-7,TRBV5-1,TRBD1,many,CASSLGVTGDYEQYF,TGCGCCAGCAGCTTGGGCGTGACAGGGGATTACGAGCAGTACTTC
TRBJ2-5,TRBV5-1,NA,once,CASSLNPTKETQYF,TGCGCCAGCAGCTTGAACCCCACTAAAGAGACCCAGTACTTC
TRBJ1-1,TRBV13,NA,NA,CASSIDRSEAFF,TGTGCCAGCAGCATAGACAGGAGTGAAGCTTTCTTT
TRBJ2-1,TRBV6-5,TRBD2,few,CASRKTSGGPNEQFF,TGTGCCAGCAGGAAGACTAGCGGGGGGCCCAATGAGCAGTTCTTC
TRBJ2-5,TRBV28,TRBD2,few,CASRRGLVQETQYF,TGTGCCAGCCGGAGGGGACTAGTCCAAGAGACCCAGTACTTC
TRBJ1-6,TRBV12-3/TRBV12-4,NA,NA,CASSRAVNSPLHF,TGTGCCAGCAGCCGGGCTGTTAATTCACCCCTCCACTTT
TRBJ1-2,TRBV20-1,NA,few,CSASGDGPNYGYTF,TGCAGTGCTTCAGGGGACGGCCCTAACTATGGCTACACCTTC